This TCR beta chain was profiled in a study of beta chain features in type 1 diabetes. General study points: Shorter templates might be favored by PCR, equally in patients and controls. There were fewer insertions and more deletions at the VDJ junctions of type 1 diabetes patients. Among patients with Type 1 diabetes, TCRB CDR3s were moderately but significantly shorter in every one of the four CD4+ subsets.

The CDR3 sequence is 14 residues long. Germline lookup yields CDR1 SGHTA and CDR2 FQGNSA. V shed 5 bases, J shed 11 bases, and the junction held 12 bases outside the gene matches. All of the isolated RNA was reverse transcribed, so expressed TCRB transcripts were sequenced. Method: immunoSEQ multiplex PCR; TCRdb's copy keeps in-frame clones and lacks some. In the table there are 200,000 to 250,000 clones, roughly 10% of which are singletons. Sampling consisted of one heparinised blood draw per donor, averaging about 116 mL. This clone was observed a handful of times. The antigen remains undetermined. The chain recombines TRBV7-2 with TRBJ2-1; TRBD1 matches at 7 bases. The sequenced material came from central memory CD4+ T cells from blood. This sequence was found in a man between 18 and 35 years old in good health. CDR3 region: CASSPLRATGQQFF. As DNA, the CDR3 is TGTGCCAGCAGCCCCCTCCGGGCGACAGGGCAGCAGTTCTTC.